Included here is one T cell receptor (beta chain) sequence, with context. This record comes from a study of cytomegalovirus exposure and HLA in healthy donors. Primers: 60 Vbeta forward and 13 Jbeta reverse. Repertoires were generated with immunoSEQ multiplex PCR, while TCRdb's copy carries only in-frame clones and drops some. The data contain roughly 190,000 clones, about three quarters of them singletons. The V end lost 6 bases, the J end lost 0 bases, and 18 bases lay between the germline ends. Germline lookup yields CDR1 LNHDA and CDR2 SQIVND (reference sequence). The CDR3 consists of 17 residues.

The sequence was obtained from a woman in her 30s in good health and CMV-seropositive. The sample was PBMCs. The V and J genes are TRBV19 and TRBJ2-1, with D possibly matching TRBD2 (5 bases). CDR3 amino acids: CASSLVPSFSSYNEQFF. As DNA, the CDR3 is TGTGCCAGTAGCCTCGTCCCTAGCTTTAGCTCCTACAATGAGCAGTTCTTC.